Included here is one T cell receptor (beta chain) sequence, with context. These data are taken from a study of blood T cell repertoires in COVID-19. Study context: The samples span acute and convalescent COVID-19 from the United States, Italy and Spain.

Original handling: Estimation of nucleated cell counts relied on the amplification of reference gene primers. Only in-frame clones appear in the TCRdb table, and some are missing; sequencing was by immunoSEQ multiplex PCR. V, J and clone size reflect that table, while D and trimming were determined from the DNA. The repertoire holds about 180,000 clones, with 84% as singletons. The sequenced sample consisted of peripheral blood. This receptor was obtained from a man aged 18 to 30 with active or convalescent COVID-19.

CDR3 DNA sequence: TGTGCCAGCAGCTTAGTTTTTGGAGGGATCGGAAACACCATATATTTT. Encoded protein: CASSLVFGGIGNTIYF. The V and J genes are TRBV7-6 and TRBJ1-3; D unresolved. Germline CDR1 and CDR2: SGHVS and FNYEAQ. Trimming shortened V by 1 base and J by 4 bases, and 14 bases separated the two germline ends. The CDR3 sequence is 16 residues long. Full variable domain (remainder filled in from reference TRBV7-6 and TRBJ1-3): GAGVSQSPRYKVTKRGQDVALRCDPISGHVSLYWYRQALGQGPEFLTYFNYEAQQDKSGLPNDRFSAERPEGSISTLTIQRTEQRDSAMYRCASSLVFGGIGNTIYFGEGSWLTVV.